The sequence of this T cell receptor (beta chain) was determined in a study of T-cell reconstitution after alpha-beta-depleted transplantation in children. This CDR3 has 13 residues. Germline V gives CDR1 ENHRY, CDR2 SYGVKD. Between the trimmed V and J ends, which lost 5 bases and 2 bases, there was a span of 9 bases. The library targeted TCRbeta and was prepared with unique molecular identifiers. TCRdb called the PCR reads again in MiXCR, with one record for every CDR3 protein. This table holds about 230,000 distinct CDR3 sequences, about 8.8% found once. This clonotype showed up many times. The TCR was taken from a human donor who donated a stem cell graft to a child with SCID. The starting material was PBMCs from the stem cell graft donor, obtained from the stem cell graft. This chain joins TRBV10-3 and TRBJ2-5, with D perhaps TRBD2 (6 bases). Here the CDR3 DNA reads TGTGCCATCAGTTCGGGGGATCAAGAGACCCAGTACTTC. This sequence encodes CAISSGDQETQYF.